The T cell receptor beta chain under discussion was sequenced for a study of T-cell memory formation after mild COVID-19. Study at large: Clustering of TCRs was largely donor specific.

CDR3 size: 14 residues. Trimming cost V 7 bases and J 0 bases, with 13 bases left between them. CDR1 is SQVTM and CDR2 is ANQGSEA in the germline V gene. TCRdb re-called the 5' RACE reads through MiXCR, storing one row per CDR3 protein. The table has under 650,000 distinct CDR3 sequences, about a sixth seen once. This clonotype has more than one count but fewer than ten. Sequencing was done on a sample of PBMCs or a T cell subset sorted from them (not recorded which). The chain links TRBV29-1 to TRBJ2-1, with a possible D match to TRBD2 (5 bases). The receptor comes from an adult woman who had mild COVID-19 (a few samples of this study predate the infection). Cell type and time point are not known. CDR3 sequence: CSGRLGSSYNEQFF. The CDR3 DNA is TGCAGCGGTAGACTGGGGAGCTCCTACAATGAGCAGTTCTTC.